Sequencing of this T cell receptor beta chain was carried out in a study of siplizumab effects on memory and regulatory T cells. Study-wide results and limits: Researchers could not give a naive or memory phenotype to roughly 75-96% of proliferating CD4+ or CD8+ clones. Naive T cells appeared more diverse than memory cells and seemed to be major alloresponse contributors. With siplizumab, mappable alloreactive CD4+ clones averaged approximately 70% Treg-derived, versus 25% to 30% in controls.

Germline loops: CDR1 LNHDA, CDR2 SQIVND (reference sequence). Unmatched junction bases numbered 9, after V lost 7 bases and J lost 0 bases. The CDR3 totals 16 residues. The table came from immunoSEQ multiplex PCR; TCRdb's copy has only in-frame clones and leaves some out. Among about 100,000 clones, 85% to 95% were seen once, and the ten largest hold roughly 0.6%. With regard to this clone: Its antigen is still unknown.

This receptor was obtained from a human donor in good health. This chain joins TRBV19 and TRBJ1-1; 9 bases match TRBD1. The sequenced sample was Tregs sorted from blood. The CDR3: CASTPDRGSMNTEAFF. The DNA of the CDR3 is TGTGCCAGTACCCCGGACAGGGGAAGTATGAACACTGAAGCTTTCTTT.